These 29 T cell receptor beta chains originate from one sample sequenced in a study of shared clonotypes between healthy human individuals. Some clones are missing from TCRdb's copy, which holds only in-frame ones; the method was immunoSEQ multiplex PCR. Here the sample spans approximately 2.5 million clones, roughly 92% being singletons. The sequencing sample was made of naive CD4+ T cells sorted from blood. Subset denoted: CD45RA+ positively selected. Receptors were obtained from a man younger than 30 in good health.

The chain has TRBV10-3 and TRBJ1-4; 8 bases are a match to TRBD1. Germline CDR1 is ENHRY and CDR2 is SYGVKD. Trimming took 11 bases from V and 8 from J; bases not matched to a gene: 10. The CDR3 sequence is 13 residues long. CDR3 bases: TGTGCCGTAAGGACAGGGTCAAGGGAAAAACTGTTTTTT. Translated, it gives CAVRTGSREKLFF.

This rearrangement joins TRBV5-1 to TRBJ2-3; 7 bases are shared with TRBD1. V shed 2 bases, J shed 3 bases, and the junction held 9 bases outside the gene matches. Germline V CDR1 and CDR2: SGHRS, YFSETQ. The CDR3 runs to 16 residues. The CDR3 spells CASSLQGSVGTDTQYF. CDR3 DNA: TGCGCCAGCAGCTTACAGGGGAGTGTTGGGACAGATACGCAGTATTTT.

V is TRBV19 and J is TRBJ1-1; weak D call: TRBD1 (6 bases). CDR1 LNHDA and CDR2 SQIVND come from the germline V gene (reference sequence). The CDR3 consists of 12 residues. V was clipped by 5 bases and J by 6 bases, with 10 bases between them. The CDR3 region is CASSSGDAEAFF. CDR3 in DNA: TGTGCCAGTAGTTCAGGGGACGCTGAAGCTTTCTTT.

The genes are TRBV30 and TRBJ2-3; no clear D gene. CDR3 length: 11 amino acids. Trimming cost V 5 bases and J 6 bases, with 9 bases left between them. In germline, CDR1 is GTSNPN, CDR2 SVGIG (reference sequence). CDR3 in amino acids: CAWVPRDTQYF. The CDR3 DNA reads TGTGCCTGGGTCCCTCGGGATACGCAGTATTTT.

With respect to this clone: The same CDR3 arises from other DNA sequences in this sample as well. The chain couples TRBV5-6 to TRBJ1-5; 10 bases are shared with TRBD1. Trimming cost V 3 bases and J 4 bases; bases outside gene matches: 4. The CDR3 runs to 15 residues. Germline V gene sequence: CDR1 SGHDT, CDR2 YYEEEE. The CDR3 protein is CASSWGQGSNQPQHF. The CDR3 DNA reads as TGTGCCAGCAGCTGGGGACAGGGGAGTAATCAGCCCCAGCATTTT.

The chain carries TRBV9 and TRBJ2-3, with 7 bases lining up with TRBD1. V gave up 3 bases and J gave up 4 bases; unmatched junction bases: 8. Germline V gives CDR1 SGDLS, CDR2 YYNGEE. CDR3 size: 15 residues. The chain's CDR3 is CASSGQGTVADTQYF. CDR3 nucleotides: TGTGCCAGCAGCGGACAGGGAACCGTCGCAGATACGCAGTATTTT.

This chain connects TRBV13 to TRBJ2-1; TRBD2 is a possible D gene (6 bases). Germline CDR1 PRHDT, CDR2 FYEKMQ (reference sequence). V shed 5 bases and J shed 8 bases, with 16 bases lying between them. There are 14 residues in the CDR3. The CDR3 spells CASSPLRESDEQFF. The CDR3 DNA reads as TGTGCCAGCAGCCCCCTCCGGGAGAGCGATGAGCAGTTCTTC. Filled out from reference TRBV13 and TRBJ2-1, the complete variable domain reads AAGVIQSPRHLIKEKRETATLKCYPIPRHDTVYWYQQGPGQDPQFLISFYEKMQSDKGSIPDRFSAQQFSDYHSELNMSSLELGDSALYFCASSPLRESDEQFFGPGTRLTVL.

This rearrangement joins TRBV19 to TRBJ1-4, with TRBD1 matching over 8 bases. Germline V gives CDR1 LNHDA, CDR2 SQIVND (reference sequence). V shed 6 bases and J 2 bases; nucleotides not matched to a gene: 5. The CDR3 length is 15 residues. CDR3 bases: TGTGCCAGTAGATGGGGACAGGCCACTAATGAAAAACTGTTTTTT. Amino acids: CASRWGQATNEKLFF.

The chain has TRBV4-1 and TRBJ2-1, with TRBD2 identical over 7 bases. CDR1 and CDR2 (germline): MGHRA, YSYEKL. This CDR3 has 16 amino acids. Trimming took 7 bases from V and 10 from J; bases not matched to a gene: 19. CDR3 protein: CASTRNRGGVNEEQFF. The CDR3 coding sequence is TGCGCCAGCACCCGCAACCGCGGGGGAGTTAATGAGGAGCAGTTCTTC.

As to this clone: The identical CDR3 is also encoded by other nucleotide sequences in the sample. This sequence joins TRBV2 and TRBJ2-3, with unresolved D. The germline CDR1 and CDR2 sequences are SNHLY and FYNNEI. V lost 4 bases and J 5 bases, leaving 4 bases between the germline ends. The CDR3 is 11 residues long. The CDR3 DNA sequence: TGTGCCAGCAGTGCGGGAGATACGCAGTATTTT. This gives the protein CASSAGDTQYF.

J is TRBJ2-3 and V is TRBV18; TRBD2 agrees at 10 bases. Germline V gives CDR1 KGHSH, CDR2 LQKENI. The CDR3 runs 24 residues. V was clipped by 1 base and J by 0 bases; unmatched bases: 25. In nucleotides, the CDR3 is TGTGCCAGCTCACCACTAGGGGAACTAGCGGGAACCCACACTCCCTGGATTAGCACAGATACGCAGTATTTT. This gives the protein CASSPLGELAGTHTPWISTDTQYF.

The rearrangement joins TRBV30 to TRBJ2-5, with D perhaps matching TRBD1 (5 bases). The V gene's germline CDR1 is GTSNPN and CDR2 SVGIG (reference sequence). There are 16 residues in the CDR3. V shed 3 bases and J shed 0 bases, with 17 bases lying between them. In nucleotides, the CDR3 is TGTGCCTGGAGCCCACTGGCTAGGGGTTACCAAGAGACCCAGTACTTC. Encoded protein: CAWSPLARGYQETQYF.

The rearrangement uses TRBV15 and TRBJ2-5; the D gene is possibly TRBD2 (5 bases). Between the trimmed V and J ends, which lost 0 bases and 5 bases, there was a span of 13 bases. Germline V gene lookup returns CDR1 LNHNV and CDR2 YYDKDF (reference sequence). This CDR3 is built from 15 residues. The CDR3 spells CATSREAEPGETQYF. Here the CDR3 DNA reads TGTGCCACCAGCAGAGAAGCGGAGCCGGGGGAGACCCAGTACTTC.

The chain links TRBV2 to TRBJ2-3; perhaps TRBD1 as D (5 bases). The germline gives CDR1 SNHLY, CDR2 FYNNEI. The CDR3 contains 15 residues. Trimming shortened V by 3 bases and J by 1 base, and 11 bases separated the two germline ends. The CDR3 reads CASSDQGLGTDTQYF. In nucleotides, the CDR3 is TGTGCCAGCAGTGACCAGGGTTTAGGCACAGATACGCAGTATTTT.

This chain uses TRBV2 with TRBJ1-2; no firm D call. CDR3 length equals 13 residues. With 0 bases removed from V and 5 bases from J, the gap between germline ends came to 7 bases. CDR1 and CDR2 (germline): SNHLY, FYNNEI. Here the CDR3 DNA reads TGTGCCAGCAGTGAAGCCAATTTTTATGGCTACACCTTC. Residues: CASSEANFYGYTF.

This rearrangement joins TRBV7-2 to TRBJ2-7; 8 bases fit TRBD2. Losses at the gene ends were 1 base for V and 1 base for J; bases not matched to a gene: 3. This CDR3 is 15 amino acids long. The germline CDR1 and CDR2 sequences are SGHTA and FQGNSA. The CDR3 sequence is CASSLDAGGSYEQYF. The CDR3 DNA follows: TGTGCCAGCAGCTTAGACGCGGGGGGTTCCTACGAGCAGTACTTC.

The rearrangement joins TRBV4-3 to TRBJ1-3; D is perhaps TRBD1 (5 bases). This CDR3 has 14 residues. Germline lookup yields CDR1 LGHNA and CDR2 YSLEER. Trimming shortened V by 0 bases and J by 5 bases, and 8 bases separated the two germline ends. The chain's CDR3 is CASSQDRVRNTIYF. As DNA, the CDR3 is TGCGCCAGCAGCCAAGACAGGGTTCGAAACACCATATATTTT.

This sequence joins TRBV28 and TRBJ2-5, with 7 bases lining up with TRBD1. Germline CDR1 and CDR2: MDHEN and SYDVKM. Germline trimming cut 6 bases from V and 5 bases from J; bases unmatched to any gene: 12. This CDR3 region has 15 residues. CDR3 coding DNA: TGTGCCAGCAGCGCCCAGGGGGAAATAGAGGAGACCCAGTACTTC. It codes for CASSAQGEIEETQYF.

The J gene is TRBJ2-1, the V gene TRBV18; 8 positions match TRBD1. This CDR3 is 15 amino acids long. With 5 bases clipped from V and 6 bases from J, the junction kept 9 bases outside the gene matches. The V gene's germline CDR1 is KGHSH and CDR2 LQKENI. The chain's CDR3 is CASSAPGQAGNEQFF. CDR3 DNA: TGTGCCAGCTCAGCCCCGGGACAGGCCGGCAATGAGCAGTTCTTC.

This clone is a singleton in its sample. This sample also contains other DNA sequences that code for the same CDR3. CDR3 protein: CASSSGVAGNTIYF. The CDR3 DNA sequence: TGTGCCAGCAGTTCAGGGGTGGCAGGAAACACCATATATTTT. This chain uses TRBV6-6 with TRBJ1-3; a weak D match, TRBD1 (6 bases). The germline CDR1 and CDR2 sequences are MNHNY and SVGAGI (reference sequence). This CDR3 has 14 residues. Trimming cost V 4 bases and J 4 bases, with 11 bases left between them.

The V gene is TRBV7-2, the J gene TRBJ2-5, with 12 bases matching TRBD2. The CDR3 has 14 amino acids. The ends lost 5 bases at V and 5 bases at J; junction bases unmatched: 3. Germline CDR1 SGHTA, CDR2 FQGNSA. This CDR3 is CASSRLAGVETQYF. In DNA, the CDR3 is TGTGCCAGCAGCCGACTAGCGGGAGTCGAGACCCAGTACTTC. Supplemented by reference TRBV7-2 and TRBJ2-5, the full variable domain reads GAGVSQSPSNKVTEKGKDVELRCDPISGHTALYWYRQSLGQGLEFLIYFQGNSAPDKSGLPSDRFSAERTGGSVSTLTIQRTQQEDSAVYLCASSRLAGVETQYFGPGTRLLVL.

This clone showed up just once. V is TRBV5-1 and J is TRBJ1-1; TRBD1 might be the D (6 bases). Per germline, CDR1 SGHRS and CDR2 YFSETQ. With 4 bases removed from V and 0 bases from J, the gap between germline ends came to 16 bases. The CDR3 runs 16 residues. CDR3 sequence: CASSPDSFLMNTEAFF. DNA of the CDR3: TGCGCCAGCAGCCCGGACAGTTTCCTCATGAACACTGAAGCTTTCTTT.

The chain couples TRBV11-2 to TRBJ1-4; 7 positions match TRBD1. The germline CDR1 and CDR2 sequences are SGHAT and FQNNGV. The CDR3 has 15 amino acids. V shed 2 bases and J 8 bases; nucleotides not matched to a gene: 8. The DNA of the CDR3 is TGTGCCAGCAGCTTATATAGAGGGGGCCCCGAAAAACTGTTTTTT. It yields the protein CASSLYRGGPEKLFF.

The chain recombines TRBV7-9 with TRBJ1-3, with D possibly matching TRBD1 (5 bases). CDR1 and CDR2 from the germline V gene are SEHNR and FQNEAQ (reference sequence). Trimming pared 5 bases from V and 0 bases from J, leaving 14 bases between. The CDR3 runs 16 residues. The DNA of the CDR3 is TGTGCCAGCAGCCCCATGGGGGGGGTCTCTGGAAACACCATATATTTT. Protein product: CASSPMGGVSGNTIYF.

The chain carries TRBV19 and TRBJ2-3; 8 bases line up with TRBD2. Trimming cost V 7 bases and J 2 bases; bases outside gene matches: 8. This CDR3 region has 15 residues. Germline V gene sequence: CDR1 LNHDA, CDR2 SQIVND (reference sequence). CDR3 amino acids: CASTSSGSYTDTQYF. The CDR3 DNA reads TGTGCCAGTACCTCCAGCGGGAGCTACACAGATACGCAGTATTTT. The variable domain in full, completed from reference TRBV19 and TRBJ2-3, reads DGGITQSPKYLFRKEGQNVTLSCEQNLNHDAMYWYRQDPGQGLRLIYYSQIVNDFQKGDIAEGYSVSREKKESFPLTVTSAQKNPTAFYLCASTSSGSYTDTQYFGPGTRLTVL.

V usage is TRBV5-1 and J usage is TRBJ1-2; D not resolved. Trimming removed 3 bases from V and 1 base from J, with 19 bases in between. The CDR3 is made up of 17 amino acids. Looked up from germline, CDR1 is SGHRS and CDR2 is YFSETQ. The CDR3 reads CASSSTDRRPLNYGYTF. CDR3 DNA sequence: TGCGCCAGCAGCTCGACGGACCGAAGGCCCCTTAACTATGGCTACACCTTC.

The chain has TRBV15 and TRBJ1-2; maybe TRBD1 (6 bases). CDR1 is LNHNV, CDR2 YYDKDF, per germline (reference sequence). CDR3 length: 14 residues. V lost 0 bases and J lost 4, with 9 bases in between. CDR3 sequence (DNA): TGTGCCACCAGCAGAGAGGGGGGGGCCTATGGCTACACCTTC. Its protein is CATSREGGAYGYTF.

The chain couples TRBV19 to TRBJ2-2; the match to TRBD2 covers 7 bases. Per germline, CDR1 LNHDA and CDR2 SQIVND (reference sequence). The V segment lost 6 bases and the J segment 6 bases; nucleotides outside the gene matches: 16. The CDR3 is 17 amino acids. Here the CDR3 reads CASRPLGVREEAGELFF. As DNA, the CDR3 is TGTGCCAGTAGACCCCTAGGGGTCCGGGAGGAGGCCGGGGAGCTGTTTTTT.

The table lists this clone with a count of one. J is TRBJ2-7 and V is TRBV6-5, with 7 nucleotides matching TRBD2. This CDR3 region has 15 residues. Looked up from germline, CDR1 is MNHEY and CDR2 is SVGAGI. V was pared by 2 bases and J by 6 bases, with 10 bases of the junction left unmatched. CDR3 sequence (DNA): TGTGCCAGCAGTTACGCGACCCTAGGGGAGGGCGAGCAGTACTTC. Translation: CASSYATLGEGEQYF.